The clone carrying this T cell receptor (beta chain) occurred many times. Germline CDR1 and CDR2: SGHKS and YYEKEE (reference sequence). CDR3 size: 11 residues. V lost 1 base and J lost 8, with 4 bases in between. This library used approximately 370 ng RNA and molecular barcoded adaptors spanning alpha/delta and beta/gamma chains. TCRdb re-called the reads through MiXCR, storing one row per CDR3 protein. The table includes about 58,000 distinct CDR3 sequences, around 12% detected once. This sample is part of a study of read filtering for tumor transcriptome and immune sequencing. The specimen sequenced was a population of CD138-negative cells sorted from bone marrow. V gene TRBV5-5 combines with J gene TRBJ2-1; D is unclear. The TCR sequence derives from a donor at least 40 years old with multiple myeloma. This CDR3 is CASSLQDEQFF. As DNA, the CDR3 is TGTGCCAGCAGCTTGCAGGATGAGCAGTTCTTC.